The source of this T cell receptor (beta chain) is a study of shared clonotypes between healthy human individuals. The CDR3 length is 15 residues. The germline CDR1 and CDR2 sequences are MNHEY and SMNVEV (reference sequence). V was pared by 1 base and J by 4 bases, with 13 bases between. Adults of Caucasian background living in Nashville, Tennessee made up all donors. On this clone itself: As yet, its antigen is unknown.

Findings of the study overall: Sampling included only blood; tissue repertoires likely differ. Naive subsets typically showed greater estimated richness than memory subsets.

The protocol was immunoSEQ multiplex PCR, while the TCRdb copy is restricted to in-frame clones and leaves out a portion. In the table there are some 320,000 clones, 80% to 90% of which are singletons. The sequencing input was memory CD8+ T cells sorted from blood. The subset: CD45RO+ cells pooled with CCR7-negative TemRA cells. V usage is TRBV27 and J usage is TRBJ2-5; D gene ambiguous. This clonotype was sampled from a man younger than 35 in good health. Here the CDR3 DNA reads TGTGCCAGCAGTTTATTATCCGGGTTGGGAGAGACCCAGTACTTC. It specifies CASSLLSGLGETQYF.